Shown below are 3 T cell receptor beta chains from a single sample sequenced in a study of OX40 agonist ivuxolimab in advanced cancers. Only in-frame clones appear in the TCRdb table, and some are missing; sequencing was by immunoSEQ multiplex PCR. In the table there are tens of thousands of clones, approximately 94% of which are singletons. The sample in question was CD4+ or CD8+ T cells sorted from blood, obtained in a trial of the OX40 agonist ivuxolimab. The receptors originated from an adult with an advanced solid tumor such as melanoma, head and neck, liver or kidney cancer.

Comments on this clone: This specimen includes other DNA sequences encoding the same CDR3. This sequence joins TRBV19 and TRBJ2-3; TRBD2 matches 11 bases. The CDR3 extends over 14 amino acids. Germline assignment: CDR1 LNHDA and CDR2 SQIVND (reference sequence). J was trimmed by 4 bases and V by 6 bases; bases with no gene match: 3. CDR3 loop: CASSLAGGADTQYF. CDR3 sequence (DNA): TGTGCCAGTAGCCTAGCGGGAGGTGCAGATACGCAGTATTTT.

The chain couples TRBV30 to TRBJ1-1; 7 bases line up with TRBD1. The germline V gene has CDR1 GTSNPN and CDR2 SVGIG (reference sequence). Trimming at V came to 6 bases and at J to 0 bases, leaving 4 bases not matched to a gene. The CDR3 loop spans 13 amino acids. The CDR3 bases are TGTGCCTGCAACAGGGGCATGAACACTGAAGCTTTCTTT. This sequence encodes CACNRGMNTEAFF. Filled out from reference TRBV30 and TRBJ1-1, the complete variable domain reads SQTIHQWPATLVQPVGSPLSLECTVEGTSNPNLYWYRQAAGRGLQLLFYSVGIGQISSEVPQNLSASRPQDRQFILSSKKLLLSDSGFYLCACNRGMNTEAFFGQGTRLTVV.

The genes are TRBV7-3 and TRBJ2-5; D is undetermined. The ends were cut back, 5 bases at V and 4 bases at J, with 14 bases in the middle. The germline V gene has CDR1 SGHTA and CDR2 FQGTGA. CDR3 length equals 14 residues. The CDR3 DNA sequence: TGTGCCAGCAGCCCCCGAACGGGCGGAGAGACCCAGTACTTC. Translating gives CASSPRTGGETQYF.